The 32 T cell receptor beta chains listed next were all sequenced from one sample in a study of T cells in Graves' hyperthyroidism and ophthalmopathy. Amplification yielded TCR beta CDR3 regions, with RNA transcripts as the source. HTBI primers drove first-round RT-PCR of the TCR CDR3. MiXCR, applied by TCRdb to the multiplex PCR reads, yields one record per CDR3 protein. The data show roughly 280,000 distinct CDR3 sequences, 15% to 20% seen once. Sequenced sample: blood. The receptors originated from a woman aged 55 to 70 with Graves' ophthalmopathy.

The table lists this clonotype with a few counts. The chain joins TRBV7-9 to TRBJ1-2, with 11 bases identical to TRBD1. This CDR3 contains 14 residues. Germline values: CDR1 SEHNR, CDR2 FQNEAQ (reference sequence). The junction had 9 bases not matched to a gene; V was cut back by 6 bases and J by 9 bases. This chain's CDR3 is CASRTLGTGGSYTF. The DNA of the CDR3 is TGTGCCAGCAGAACCCTCGGGACAGGGGGAAGCTACACCTTC.

This clonotype has just a few counts. The V and J genes are TRBV20-1 and TRBJ1-3; D gene ambiguous. CDR1 is DFQATT and CDR2 is SNEGSKA in the germline V gene (reference sequence). V lost 1 base to trimming and J lost 4 bases, with 8 bases between them. The CDR3 sequence is 13 residues long. The DNA of the CDR3 is TGCAGTGCTAGAGGGGCCTTCGGAAACACCATATATTTT. Residues: CSARGAFGNTIYF.

The table lists this clonotype with many counts. This sequence joins TRBV6-1 and TRBJ1-1; D ambiguous. Trimming cost V 7 bases and J 4 bases, with 7 bases left between them. The CDR3 runs 11 residues. CDR1 and CDR2 from the germline V gene are MNHNS and SASEGT. CDR3 sequence reads: CASTMGTEAFF. The CDR3 nucleotides read TGTGCCAGCACAATGGGCACTGAAGCTTTCTTT.

This clonotype was detected ten times or more. V gene TRBV4-2 combines with J gene TRBJ2-7; D gene unclear. The CDR3 is 15 residues long. Trimming took 3 bases from V and 4 from J, leaving 16 bases between them. Germline lookup yields CDR1 LGHNA and CDR2 YNFKEQ. CDR3 in DNA: TGTGCCAGCAGCCAGGCAATCAGCAGGCCGTACGAGCAGTACTTC. Residues: CASSQAISRPYEQYF.

This clonotype was detected ten times or more. The rearrangement links TRBV7-2 to TRBJ1-4, with D unresolved. Germline loops: CDR1 SGHTA, CDR2 FQGNSA. The CDR3 spans 14 residues. V was shortened by 1 base and J by 7 bases, with 10 bases between the two germline ends. The CDR3: CASSLDPQTEKLFF. The DNA of the CDR3 is TGTGCCAGCAGCTTAGACCCACAGACTGAAAAACTGTTTTTT.

This chain uses TRBV20-1 with TRBJ1-1, with D perhaps TRBD1 (6 bases). This CDR3 contains 13 residues. CDR1 is DFQATT and CDR2 is SNEGSKA in the germline V gene (reference sequence). V lost 2 bases and J 5 bases, leaving 12 bases between the germline ends. The CDR3 DNA reads TGCAGTGCTAGACCACTAGGGGGGACTGAAGCTTTCTTT. It codes for CSARPLGGTEAFF.

This clonotype came up many times. J is TRBJ1-1 and V is TRBV29-1; tentatively, D is TRBD1 (5 bases). Deletions cut 8 bases from V and 3 bases from J, with 16 bases between. Germline-derived CDR1 and CDR2 are SQVTM and ANQGSEA. This CDR3 is 13 amino acids long. The CDR3 loop is CSSVRGGDTEAFF. The CDR3 DNA is TGCAGCAGCGTAAGGGGAGGTGACACTGAAGCTTTCTTT.

V and J are TRBV10-3 and TRBJ1-1, with 9 bases that match TRBD1. Germline lookup yields CDR1 ENHRY and CDR2 SYGVKD. The V and J ends lost 0 bases and 5 bases, in that order; junction bases with no gene match: 4. The length of the CDR3 is 15 residues. DNA of the CDR3: TGTGCCATCAGTGAGTCGACAGGGGGGTGGACTGAAGCTTTCTTT. Translating gives CAISESTGGWTEAFF.

As regards this clonotype: A much larger clone differs by one base, so this may be a read error. The gene calls are TRBV6-1 and TRBJ1-2, with 8 bases aligning to TRBD1. CDR1 is MNHNS, CDR2 SASEGT, per germline. The CDR3 totals 14 residues. The trim removed 4 bases at V and 8 bases at J, leaving 9 bases unmatched. CDR3 DNA sequence: TGTGCCAGCAGTGGAAGACAGGGGAGTAGCGGCTACACCTTC. It translates to CASSGRQGSSGYTF.

Ten or more counts support this clonotype. The V call is TRBV7-2, the J call TRBJ1-6, with D unclear. Germline V gives CDR1 SGHTA, CDR2 FQGNSA. Between the trimmed V and J ends, which lost 1 base and 10 bases, there was a span of 11 bases. The CDR3 has 14 residues. CDR3 sequence reads: CASSLVQTRSPLHF. CDR3 nucleotides: TGTGCCAGCAGCTTAGTCCAAACAAGGTCACCCCTCCACTTT.

This clonotype came up many times. The chain combines TRBV27 with TRBJ1-1, with D possibly matching TRBD1 (5 bases). Trimming cost V 2 bases and J 6 bases, with 19 bases left between them. Germline CDR1 reads MNHEY; CDR2 reads SMNVEV (reference sequence). This CDR3 comprises 16 residues. The DNA of the CDR3 is TGTGCCAGCAGTTTAGGACATTTCTCCTATAGGGCTGAAGCTTTCTTT. It encodes CASSLGHFSYRAEAFF.

This clonotype has at least ten counts. J is TRBJ1-1 and V is TRBV12-3 or TRBV12-4; no firm D call. CDR3 length: 13 residues. Trimming took 3 bases from V and 1 from J, leaving 6 bases between them. This CDR3 reads CASSFNRNTEAFF. DNA for the CDR3: TGTGCCAGCAGTTTCAACAGGAACACTGAAGCTTTCTTT.

This clonotype was seen ten or more times. CDR3 loop: CSARVPLGGGYNEQFF. The DNA of the CDR3 is TGCAGTGCTAGAGTTCCATTGGGGGGGGGCTACAATGAGCAGTTCTTC. The genes are TRBV20-1 and TRBJ2-1; 7 nucleotides agree with TRBD2. The V segment lost 1 base and the J segment 3 bases; nucleotides outside the gene matches: 9. The CDR3 covers 16 residues. The germline V gene encodes CDR1 DFQATT and CDR2 SNEGSKA (reference sequence).

This clonotype was detected ten times or more. V usage is TRBV6-1 and J usage is TRBJ1-2; 8 bases line up with TRBD1. The CDR3 has 16 amino acids. CDR1 is MNHNS and CDR2 is SASEGT in the germline V gene. V lost 6 bases to trimming and J lost 6 bases; unmatched junction nucleotides: 15. CDR3 in DNA: TGTGCCAGCAGCTTGGAGTCTTTCAGGGGGCATGATGGCTACACCTTC. Translating it yields CASSLESFRGHDGYTF.

This clonotype has just a few counts. J is TRBJ2-2 and V is TRBV20-1; unclear D gene. This CDR3 spans 15 amino acids. Germline V gives CDR1 DFQATT, CDR2 SNEGSKA (reference sequence). V dropped 0 bases and J dropped 2 bases, with 10 bases sitting between them. CDR3: CSARDMGKNTGELFF. DNA of the CDR3: TGCAGTGCTAGAGATATGGGTAAAAACACCGGGGAGCTGTTTTTT.

The chain is built from TRBV27 and TRBJ2-2; weak D call: TRBD2 (7 bases). V was trimmed by 5 bases and J by 11 bases, leaving 21 bases between them. CDR1 is MNHEY, CDR2 SMNVEV, per germline (reference sequence). This CDR3 has 15 amino acids. DNA for the CDR3: TGTGCCAGCAGTGCCGATCTAAGGGGGGGCGAAGAGCTGTTTTTT. It codes for CASSADLRGGEELFF.

This clonotype appeared many times. The V and J genes are TRBV9 and TRBJ1-1; no reliable D call. Germline CDR1 reads SGDLS; CDR2 reads YYNGEE. CDR3 length: 14 residues. Trimming pared 4 bases from V and 1 base from J, leaving 11 bases between. The CDR3 DNA reads TGTGCCAGCAGCCTAGACGGAACGAACACTGAAGCTTTCTTT. Its protein is CASSLDGTNTEAFF.

Only a few counts were recorded for this clonotype. The chain carries TRBV20-1 and TRBJ1-2; D gene uncertain. Germline assignment: CDR1 DFQATT and CDR2 SNEGSKA (reference sequence). The CDR3 has 15 residues. Trimming cost V 5 bases and J 3 bases, with 19 bases left between them. CDR3 DNA sequence: TGCAGTGCTGACCCGGGCAACTCAAATTACTATGGCTACACCTTC. This sequence encodes CSADPGNSNYYGYTF.

Note on this clonotype: A much larger clone differs from this one at a single base, so this may be a read error. The CDR3 loop is CAIAGSSENTIYF. The CDR3 coding sequence is TGTGCCATCGCGGGATCATCTGAAAACACCATATATTTT. V and J are TRBV10-3 and TRBJ1-3; no reliable D call. This CDR3 has 13 residues. Germline CDR1 and CDR2: ENHRY and SYGVKD.

A few counts support this clonotype. This rearrangement joins TRBV19 to TRBJ2-2, with D possibly being TRBD1 or TRBD2 (5 bases each). V lost 7 bases and J lost 2, with 14 bases in between. Germline loops: CDR1 LNHDA, CDR2 SQIVND (reference sequence). The CDR3 consists of 15 residues. The CDR3 DNA reads TGTGCCAGTACTCCTGGAGGACACAACACCGGGGAGCTGTTTTTT. It encodes CASTPGGHNTGELFF.

This clonotype has at least ten counts. The chain recombines TRBV20-1 with TRBJ2-7; TRBD1 matches at 7 bases. Germline V lookup: CDR1 DFQATT, CDR2 SNEGSKA (reference sequence). The CDR3 is 14 residues long. J gave up 6 bases and V 3 bases, and 11 bases lay outside the gene matches. The CDR3 DNA reads as TGCAGTGCTAGGGTTCCCGGGACAGTGTCCGAGCAGTACTTC. Translation gives CSARVPGTVSEQYF.

This clonotype was recorded many times. CDR3 DNA: TGCAGCGTTGAAGACCCCGTTAGGGGGGGAAAGACCCAGTACTTC. Protein product: CSVEDPVRGGKTQYF. The V gene is TRBV29-1, the J gene TRBJ2-5, with a tentative D call TRBD2 (7 bases). The CDR3 consists of 15 residues. V shed 0 bases and J shed 6 bases, with 17 bases lying between them. The germline gives CDR1 SQVTM, CDR2 ANQGSEA.

The chain is built from TRBV5-1 and TRBJ1-6; D gene unclear. CDR3 size: 15 residues. Germline V CDR1 and CDR2: SGHRS, YFSETQ. The ends were cut back, 3 bases at V and 0 bases at J, with 7 bases in the middle. CDR3 bases: TGCGCCAGCAGCTACGGCCGCTCCTATAATTCACCCCTCCACTTT. Translated, it gives CASSYGRSYNSPLHF.

This clonotype was detected only a few times. The V gene is TRBV4-3, the J gene TRBJ1-2; the D gene is possibly TRBD1 (5 bases). The germline gives CDR1 LGHNA, CDR2 YSLEER. The CDR3 is 15 amino acids. Trimming removed 5 bases from V and 3 bases from J, with 16 bases in between. The CDR3 reads CASSNRGDWDYGYTF. CDR3 DNA sequence: TGCGCCAGCAGCAACCGAGGGGATTGGGACTATGGCTACACCTTC.

The gene calls are TRBV20-1 and TRBJ2-3; 14 bases map to TRBD2. The CDR3 has 17 amino acids. Germline V gene lookup returns CDR1 DFQATT and CDR2 SNEGSKA (reference sequence). V shed 6 bases, J shed 1 base, and the junction held 9 bases outside the gene matches. The CDR3 sequence is CSADGTSGRGGTDTQYF. The CDR3 nucleotides read TGCAGTGCGGACGGGACTAGCGGGAGAGGAGGCACAGATACGCAGTATTTT.

The CDR3 sequence is CASRLLGQKNIQYF. The CDR3 DNA reads as TGTGCCAGCAGGCTCCTGGGACAGAAAAACATTCAGTACTTC. J is TRBJ2-4 and V is TRBV6-1, with 7 bases lining up with TRBD1. The junction had 6 bases not matched to a gene; V was cut back by 6 bases and J by 4 bases. Germline V lookup: CDR1 MNHNS, CDR2 SASEGT. CDR3 size: 14 residues.

This clonotype appeared many times. The chain combines TRBV3-1 with TRBJ2-1; no reliable D call. Trimming removed 1 base from V and 10 bases from J, with 11 bases in between. Germline CDR1 and CDR2: LGHDT and YNNKEL (reference sequence). This CDR3 has 13 residues. The DNA for the CDR3 is TGTGCCAGCAGCCAAGGTACCGGGCGGGAGCAGTTCTTC. This gives the protein CASSQGTGREQFF.

This clonotype has a count of ten or more. The chain links TRBV6-1 to TRBJ1-1, with D possibly matching TRBD1 (5 bases). The V end lost 6 bases, the J end lost 1 base, and 15 bases lay between the germline ends. Germline V lookup: CDR1 MNHNS, CDR2 SASEGT. The CDR3 is 15 residues long. CDR3 nucleotide sequence: TGTGCCAGCAGGGGGAAGACAGTGGGGAACACTGAAGCTTTCTTT. The encoded protein is CASRGKTVGNTEAFF.

This clonotype was observed many times. This chain connects TRBV4-3 to TRBJ2-3, with D tentatively TRBD1 (6 bases). Germline V gene lookup returns CDR1 LGHNA and CDR2 YSLEER. Trimming took off 1 base at V and 6 bases at J, with 11 bases between the two ends. The CDR3 contains 14 residues. The CDR3, as DNA: TGCGCCAGCAGCCAAGTGCAGGGGTACGATACGCAGTATTTT. Translating it yields CASSQVQGYDTQYF.

This clonotype was detected a few times. The chain carries TRBV4-3 and TRBJ2-1, with a weak D call TRBD1 (5 bases). The germline V and J ends were trimmed by 1 base and 8 bases, with 9 bases remaining between them. Germline lookup yields CDR1 LGHNA and CDR2 YSLEER. This CDR3 has 13 residues. Here the CDR3 reads CASSQGQGYEQFF. CDR3 sequence (DNA): TGCGCCAGCAGCCAAGGGCAGGGTTATGAGCAGTTCTTC.

This chain connects TRBV20-1 to TRBJ2-5, with D perhaps matching TRBD1 or TRBD2 (6 bases each). This CDR3 region has 19 residues. The V and J ends lost 5 bases and 1 base respectively, with 29 bases between them. The germline gives CDR1 DFQATT, CDR2 SNEGSKA (reference sequence). CDR3 region: CSAVGGGLITPRPQETQYF. CDR3 coding DNA: TGCAGTGCTGTCGGTGGGGGGCTAATAACCCCCCGGCCCCAAGAGACCCAGTACTTC.

At least ten counts were recorded for this clonotype. This sequence joins TRBV12-3 or TRBV12-4 and TRBJ1-1; D possibly corresponds to TRBD1 (5 bases). The CDR3 loop spans 18 amino acids. Trimming took off 0 bases at V and 10 bases at J, with 27 bases between the two ends. CDR3 sequence: CASSLAVGRQSQGERAFF. DNA for the CDR3: TGTGCCAGCAGTTTAGCGGTCGGCAGGCAAAGCCAGGGTGAAAGAGCTTTCTTT.